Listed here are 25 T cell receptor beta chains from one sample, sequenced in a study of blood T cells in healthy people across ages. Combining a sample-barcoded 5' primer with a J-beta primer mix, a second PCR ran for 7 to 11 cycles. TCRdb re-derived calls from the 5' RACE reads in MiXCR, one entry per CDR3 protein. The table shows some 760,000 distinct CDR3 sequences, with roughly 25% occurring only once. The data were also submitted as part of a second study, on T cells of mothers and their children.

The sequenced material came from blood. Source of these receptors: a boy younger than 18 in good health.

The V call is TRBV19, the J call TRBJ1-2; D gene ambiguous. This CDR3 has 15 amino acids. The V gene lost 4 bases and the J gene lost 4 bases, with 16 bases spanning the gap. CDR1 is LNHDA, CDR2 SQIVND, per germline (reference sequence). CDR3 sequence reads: CASSNAVSDPYGYTF. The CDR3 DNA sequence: TGTGCCAGTAGTAACGCTGTAAGCGACCCCTATGGCTACACCTTC.

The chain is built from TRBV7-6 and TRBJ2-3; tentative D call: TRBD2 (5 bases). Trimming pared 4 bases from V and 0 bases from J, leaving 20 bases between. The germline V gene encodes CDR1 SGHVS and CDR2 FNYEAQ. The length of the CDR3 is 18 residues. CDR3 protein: CASSSPREAASSTDTQYF. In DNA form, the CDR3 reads TGTGCCAGCAGCTCTCCCCGAGAAGCGGCGTCTAGCACAGATACGCAGTATTTT.

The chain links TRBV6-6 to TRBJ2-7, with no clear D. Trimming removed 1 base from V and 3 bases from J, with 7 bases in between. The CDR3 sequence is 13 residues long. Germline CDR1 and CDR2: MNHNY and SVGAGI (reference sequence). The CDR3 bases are TGTGCCAGCAGTTACTTGGTAAACTACGAGCAGTACTTC. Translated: CASSYLVNYEQYF.

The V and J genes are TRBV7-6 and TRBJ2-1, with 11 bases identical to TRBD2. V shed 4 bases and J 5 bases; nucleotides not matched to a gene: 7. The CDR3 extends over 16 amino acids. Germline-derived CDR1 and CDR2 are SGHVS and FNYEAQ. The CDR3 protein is CASSWALAGVNNEQFF. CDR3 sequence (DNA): TGTGCCAGCAGCTGGGCACTAGCGGGGGTTAACAATGAGCAGTTCTTC.

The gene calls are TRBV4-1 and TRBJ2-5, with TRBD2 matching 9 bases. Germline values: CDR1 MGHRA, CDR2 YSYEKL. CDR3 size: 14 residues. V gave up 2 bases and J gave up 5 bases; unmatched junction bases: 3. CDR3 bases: TGCGCCAGCAGCCAAATAGCGGGAGAGGAGACCCAGTACTTC. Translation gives CASSQIAGEETQYF.

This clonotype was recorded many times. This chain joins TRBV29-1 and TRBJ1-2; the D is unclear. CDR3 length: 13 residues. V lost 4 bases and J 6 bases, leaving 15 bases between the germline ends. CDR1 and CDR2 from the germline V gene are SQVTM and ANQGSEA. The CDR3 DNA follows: TGCAGCGTTGCCCCGTGGCTAAGTAATGGCTACACCTTC. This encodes CSVAPWLSNGYTF. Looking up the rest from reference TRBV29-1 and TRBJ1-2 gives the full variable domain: SAVISQKPSRDICQRGTSLTIQCQVDSQVTMMFWYRQQPGQSLTLIATANQGSEATYESGFVIDKFPISRPNLTFSTLTVSNMSPEDSSIYLCSVAPWLSNGYTFGSGTRLTVV.

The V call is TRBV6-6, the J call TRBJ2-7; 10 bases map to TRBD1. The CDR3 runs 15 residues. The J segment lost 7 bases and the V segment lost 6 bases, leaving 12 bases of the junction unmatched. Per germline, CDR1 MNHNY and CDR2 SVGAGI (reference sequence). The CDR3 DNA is TGTGCCAGCAGAATCGGACAGGGGGAGGGCGGTGAGCAGTACTTC. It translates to CASRIGQGEGGEQYF.

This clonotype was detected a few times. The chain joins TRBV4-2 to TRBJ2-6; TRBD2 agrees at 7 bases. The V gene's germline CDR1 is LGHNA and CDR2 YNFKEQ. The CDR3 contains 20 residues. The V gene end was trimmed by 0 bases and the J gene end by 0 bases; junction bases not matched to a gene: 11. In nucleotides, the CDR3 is TGTGCCAGCAGCCAAGATGGGGGGGGAGGCCCCTTCTCTGGGGCCAACGTCCTGACTTTC. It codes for CASSQDGGGGPFSGANVLTF.

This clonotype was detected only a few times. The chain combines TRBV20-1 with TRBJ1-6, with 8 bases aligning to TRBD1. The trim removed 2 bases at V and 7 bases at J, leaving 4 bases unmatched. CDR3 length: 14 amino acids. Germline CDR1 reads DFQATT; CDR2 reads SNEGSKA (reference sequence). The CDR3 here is CSARKTGANSPLHF. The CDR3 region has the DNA TGCAGTGCTAGAAAGACAGGGGCCAATTCACCCCTCCACTTT.

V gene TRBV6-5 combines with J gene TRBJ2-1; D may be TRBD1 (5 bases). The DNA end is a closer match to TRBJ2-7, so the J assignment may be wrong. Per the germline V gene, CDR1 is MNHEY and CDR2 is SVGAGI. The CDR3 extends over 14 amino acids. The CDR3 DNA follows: TGTGCCAGCAGTTACAACAGCGACAGTTACGAGCAGTACTTC. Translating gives CASSYNSDSYEQYF.

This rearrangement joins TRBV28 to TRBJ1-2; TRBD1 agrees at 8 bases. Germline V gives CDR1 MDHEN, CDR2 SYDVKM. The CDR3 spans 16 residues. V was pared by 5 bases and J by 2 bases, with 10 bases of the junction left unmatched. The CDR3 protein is CASSLQGVYMNYGYTF. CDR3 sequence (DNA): TGTGCCAGCAGTCTACAGGGGGTTTATATGAACTATGGCTACACCTTC.

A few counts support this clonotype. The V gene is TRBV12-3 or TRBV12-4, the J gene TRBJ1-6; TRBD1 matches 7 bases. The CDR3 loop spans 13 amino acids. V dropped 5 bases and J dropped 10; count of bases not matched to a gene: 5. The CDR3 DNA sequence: TGTGCCAGCAGTCAGGGGGGCTGGTCACCCCTCCACTTT. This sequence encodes CASSQGGWSPLHF.

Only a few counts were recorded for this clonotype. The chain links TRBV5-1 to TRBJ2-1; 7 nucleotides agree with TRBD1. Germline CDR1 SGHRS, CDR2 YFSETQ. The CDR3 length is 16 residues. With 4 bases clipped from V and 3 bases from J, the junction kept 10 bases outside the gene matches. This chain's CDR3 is CASSRVMGQSYNEQFF. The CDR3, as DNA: TGCGCCAGCAGCAGGGTGATGGGACAGAGCTACAATGAGCAGTTCTTC. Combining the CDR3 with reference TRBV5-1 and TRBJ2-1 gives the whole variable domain KAGVTQTPRYLIKTRGQQVTLSCSPISGHRSVSWYQQTPGQGLQFLFEYFSETQRNKGNFPGRFSGRQFSNSRSEMNVSTLELGDSALYLCASSRVMGQSYNEQFFGPGTRLTVL.

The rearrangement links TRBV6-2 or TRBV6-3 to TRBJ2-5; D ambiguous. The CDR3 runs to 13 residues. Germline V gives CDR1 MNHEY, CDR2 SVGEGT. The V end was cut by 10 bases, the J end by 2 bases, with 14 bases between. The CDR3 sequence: CATARSEQETQYF. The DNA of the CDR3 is TGTGCCACCGCTCGGAGTGAGCAAGAGACCCAGTACTTC.

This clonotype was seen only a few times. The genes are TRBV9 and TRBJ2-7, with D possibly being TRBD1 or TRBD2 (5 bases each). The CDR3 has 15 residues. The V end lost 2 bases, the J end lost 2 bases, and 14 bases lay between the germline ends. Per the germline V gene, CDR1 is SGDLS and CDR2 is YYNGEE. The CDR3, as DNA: TGTGCCAGCAGCGTGGGGGAGAGATCCGCCTACGAGCAGTACTTC. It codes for CASSVGERSAYEQYF.

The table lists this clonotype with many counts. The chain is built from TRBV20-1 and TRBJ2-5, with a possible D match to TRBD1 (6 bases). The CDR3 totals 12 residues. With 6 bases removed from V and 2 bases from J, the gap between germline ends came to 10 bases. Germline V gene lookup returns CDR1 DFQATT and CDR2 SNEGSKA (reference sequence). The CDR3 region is CSARTDQETQYF. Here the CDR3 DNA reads TGCAGTGCACGGACAGATCAAGAGACCCAGTACTTC.

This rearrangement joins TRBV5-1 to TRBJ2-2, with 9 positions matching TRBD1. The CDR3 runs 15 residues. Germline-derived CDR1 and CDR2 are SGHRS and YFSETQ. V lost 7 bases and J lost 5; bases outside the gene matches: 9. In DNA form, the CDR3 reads TGCGCCAGCTGGTCGGACAGGGGATTTACCGGGGAGCTGTTTTTT. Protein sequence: CASWSDRGFTGELFF.

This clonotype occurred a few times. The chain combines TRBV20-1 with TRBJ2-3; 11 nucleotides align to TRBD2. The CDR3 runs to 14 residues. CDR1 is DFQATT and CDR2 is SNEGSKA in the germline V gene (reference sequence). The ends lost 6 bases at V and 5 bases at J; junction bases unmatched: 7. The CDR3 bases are TGCAGTGCGGCTTCTAGCGGGAGGCTAGATACGCAGTATTTT. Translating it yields CSAASSGRLDTQYF.

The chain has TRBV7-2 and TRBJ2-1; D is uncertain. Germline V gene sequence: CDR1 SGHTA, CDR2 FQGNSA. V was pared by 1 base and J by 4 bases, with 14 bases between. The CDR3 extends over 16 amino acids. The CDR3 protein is CASSLGAGRIYNEQFF. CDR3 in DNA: TGTGCCAGCAGCTTAGGGGCAGGTAGGATATACAATGAGCAGTTCTTC.

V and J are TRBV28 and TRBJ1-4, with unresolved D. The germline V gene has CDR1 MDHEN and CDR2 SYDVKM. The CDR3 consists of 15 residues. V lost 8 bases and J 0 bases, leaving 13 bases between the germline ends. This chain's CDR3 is CASAEVSATNEKLFF. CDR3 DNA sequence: TGTGCCAGCGCCGAGGTTAGCGCAACTAATGAAAAACTGTTTTTT. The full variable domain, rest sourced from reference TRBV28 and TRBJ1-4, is DVKVTQSSRYLVKRTGEKVFLECVQDMDHENMFWYRQDPGLGLRLIYFSYDVKMKEKGDIPEGYSVSREKKERFSLILESASTNQTSMYLCASAEVSATNEKLFFGSGTQLSVL.

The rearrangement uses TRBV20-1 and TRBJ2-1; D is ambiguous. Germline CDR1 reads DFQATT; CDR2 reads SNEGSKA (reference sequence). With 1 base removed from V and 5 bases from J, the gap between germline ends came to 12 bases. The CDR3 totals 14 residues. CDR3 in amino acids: CSARGHKANNEQFF. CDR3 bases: TGCAGTGCTAGAGGTCACAAGGCTAACAATGAGCAGTTCTTC.

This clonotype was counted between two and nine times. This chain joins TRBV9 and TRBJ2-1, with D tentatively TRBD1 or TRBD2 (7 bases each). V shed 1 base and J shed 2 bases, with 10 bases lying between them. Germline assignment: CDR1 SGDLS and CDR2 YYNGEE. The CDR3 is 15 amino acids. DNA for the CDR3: TGTGCCAGCAGCGTACAGGGGGGGGCCTACAATGAGCAGTTCTTC. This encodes CASSVQGGAYNEQFF.

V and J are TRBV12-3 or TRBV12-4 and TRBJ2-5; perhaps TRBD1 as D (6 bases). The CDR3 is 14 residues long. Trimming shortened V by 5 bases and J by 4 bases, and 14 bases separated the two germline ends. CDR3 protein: CASSGVTGRETQYF. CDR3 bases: TGTGCCAGCAGTGGGGTTACAGGGAGAGAGACCCAGTACTTC.

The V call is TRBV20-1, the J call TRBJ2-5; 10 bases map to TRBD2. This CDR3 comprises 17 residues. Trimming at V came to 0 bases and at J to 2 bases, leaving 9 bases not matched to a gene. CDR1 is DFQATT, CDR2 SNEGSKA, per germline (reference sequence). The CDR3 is CSARDPQTSGPQETQYF. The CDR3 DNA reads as TGCAGTGCTAGAGATCCTCAGACTAGCGGGCCTCAAGAGACCCAGTACTTC.

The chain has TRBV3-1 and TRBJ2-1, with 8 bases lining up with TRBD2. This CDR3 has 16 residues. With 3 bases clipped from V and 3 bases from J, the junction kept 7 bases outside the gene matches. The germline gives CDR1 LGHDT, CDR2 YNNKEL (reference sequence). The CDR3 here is CASSQGSGGIYNEQFF. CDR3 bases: TGTGCCAGCAGCCAGGGGAGCGGGGGTATCTACAATGAGCAGTTCTTC.